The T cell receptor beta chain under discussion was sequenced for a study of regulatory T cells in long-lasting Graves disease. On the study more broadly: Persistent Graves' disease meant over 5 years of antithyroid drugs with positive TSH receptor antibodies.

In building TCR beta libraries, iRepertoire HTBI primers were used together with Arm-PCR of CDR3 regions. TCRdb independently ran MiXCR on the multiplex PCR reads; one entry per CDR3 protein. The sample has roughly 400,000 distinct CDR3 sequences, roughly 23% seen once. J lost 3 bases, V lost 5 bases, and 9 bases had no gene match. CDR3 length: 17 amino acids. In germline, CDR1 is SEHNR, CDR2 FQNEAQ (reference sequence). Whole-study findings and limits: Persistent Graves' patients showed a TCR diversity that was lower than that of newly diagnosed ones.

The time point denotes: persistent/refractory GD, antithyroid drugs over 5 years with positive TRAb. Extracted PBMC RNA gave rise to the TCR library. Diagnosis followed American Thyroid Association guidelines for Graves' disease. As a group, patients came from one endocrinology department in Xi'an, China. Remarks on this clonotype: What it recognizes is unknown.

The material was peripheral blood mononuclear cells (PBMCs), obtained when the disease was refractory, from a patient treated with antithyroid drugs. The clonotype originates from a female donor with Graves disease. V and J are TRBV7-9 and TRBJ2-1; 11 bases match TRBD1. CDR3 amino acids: CASSPHPGTGGYNEQFF. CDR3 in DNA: TGTGCCAGCAGCCCTCACCCCGGGACAGGGGGCTACAATGAGCAGTTCTTC.